The rows below give T cell receptor beta chains drawn from one sample of a study of cytomegalovirus exposure and HLA in healthy donors. Libraries were prepared by immunoSEQ multiplex PCR; TCRdb keeps only in-frame clonotypes and omits some of them. Of approximately 110,000 clones listed, 55% to 70% were seen once; the top ten hold about 2.2%. Material: PBMCs. These TCRs come from a woman in her 30s in good health and CMV-seronegative. CDR3s leave out the opening cysteine and the closing phenylalanine or tryptophan. Fields, in order: CDR3 length, V gene, J gene, CDR3 protein.

>13|TRBV4-3|TRBJ1-2
ASSQSLLVNYGYT
>11|TRBV19|TRBJ1-5
ASSITSDQPQH
>11|TRBV28|TRBJ1-2
ASSLGALYGYT
>10|TRBV11-2|TRBJ1-1
ASSLDRTEAF
>12|TRBV7-9|TRBJ1-1
ASSPQGTNTEAF
>14|TRBV5-4|TRBJ1-3
ASSLPEGAGGNTIY
>10|TRBV6-5|TRBJ1-3
ATESSGNTIY
>13|TRBV15|TRBJ2-3
ATMGVGLAGDTQY
>13|TRBV7-2|TRBJ2-7
ASSLARGPGYEQY
>12|TRBV5-1|TRBJ1-1
ASSLALSTKEAF
>12|TRBV19|TRBJ2-7
ASKNRDNSYEQY
>11|TRBV18|TRBJ1-1
ASSTGGVTEAF
>14|TRBV4-2|TRBJ2-7
ASSQDRESTSYEQY
>12|TRBV9|TRBJ2-7
ASSAGTSEYEQY
>13|TRBV30|TRBJ1-3
AWSVGRSSGNTIY
>12|TRBV15|TRBJ2-2
ATSSTRNTGELF
>10|TRBV30|TRBJ1-1
AWMQGVSEAF
>14|TRBV5-8|TRBJ1-2
ASSPYQGAVWYGYT
>15|TRBV7-9|TRBJ2-7
ASSPPLSDSSGYEQY
>12|TRBV10-3|TRBJ1-5
ASRPGEGNQPQH
>14|TRBV4-2|TRBJ1-2
ASSQGSTGRPRSYT
>14|TRBV5-6|TRBJ2-3
ASSPVAAGGTDTQY
>13|TRBV5-1|TRBJ2-7
ASSLKGGSSYEQY
>13|TRBV27|TRBJ2-7
ASSSEAGVPYEQY
>17|TRBV13|TRBJ1-1
ASSRRASHVGLRASEAF
>13|TRBV6-5|TRBJ1-3
ASTPGGGPGNTIY
>14|TRBV5-1|TRBJ2-3
ASSFVSGREWNTQY
>11|TRBV2|TRBJ1-1
ASSEGSGIEAF
>13|TRBV19|TRBJ1-5
ASNNGQVRNQPQH
>13|TRBV25-1|TRBJ2-1
ASNKPSGGWGEQF
>11|TRBV30|TRBJ2-7
AWSVSAPDEQY
>12|TRBV28|TRBJ2-7
ASKASGASYEQY
>17|TRBV27|TRBJ2-6
ASSRPRTGGLSGANVLT
>15|TRBV7-6|TRBJ2-3
ASSLAGRGSGTDTQY
>17|TRBV5-8|TRBJ2-1
ASSPGLAGGSSSYNEQF
>16|TRBV4-2|TRBJ2-2
ASSLGPQGGPNTGELF
>13|TRBV30|TRBJ2-1
AWKLGSGRHNEQF
>12|TRBV10-3|TRBJ2-7
AIRTGTGDYEQY
>16|TRBV4-1|TRBJ1-3
ASSQDPAHWQVGNTIY
>13|TRBV6-1|TRBJ1-3
ASSEGWGQRNTIY
>15|TRBV5-1|TRBJ1-1
ASSLVGPLEMNTEAF
>13|TRBV11-2|TRBJ1-4
ASSPGTGYNEKLF
>12|TRBV6-6|TRBJ1-4
ASRRRGSNEKLF
>13|TRBV4-3|TRBJ2-5
ASSQAYGSVETQY
>13|TRBV6-1|TRBJ2-1
ASSEVGEIHNEQF
>13|TRBV13|TRBJ2-7
ASSLGDRLSYEQY
>13|TRBV4-2|TRBJ1-1
ASSQDPGVNTEAF
>13|TRBV7-6|TRBJ2-5
ASSLERPREETQY
>12|TRBV12-5|TRBJ2-7
ASGLVSRPGEQY
>13|TRBV30|TRBJ2-1
AWSVSGGPYNEQF
>15|TRBV11-2|TRBJ2-1
ASSLEGRLAIYNEQF
>16|TRBV11-1|TRBJ2-7
ASSLLPLAGGGTYEQY